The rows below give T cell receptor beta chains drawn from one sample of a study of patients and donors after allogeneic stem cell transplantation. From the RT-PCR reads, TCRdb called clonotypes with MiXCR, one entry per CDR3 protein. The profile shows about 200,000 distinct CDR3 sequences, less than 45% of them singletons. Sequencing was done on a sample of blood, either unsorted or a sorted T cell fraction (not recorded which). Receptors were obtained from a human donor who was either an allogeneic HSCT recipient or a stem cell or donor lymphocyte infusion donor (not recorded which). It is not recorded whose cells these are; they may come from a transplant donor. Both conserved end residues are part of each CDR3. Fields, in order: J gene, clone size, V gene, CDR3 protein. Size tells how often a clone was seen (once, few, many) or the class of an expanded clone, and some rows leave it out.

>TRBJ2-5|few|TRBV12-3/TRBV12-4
CASSFQGRETQYF
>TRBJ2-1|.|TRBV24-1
CATSDLTALEQFF
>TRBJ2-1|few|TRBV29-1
CSDLTGLEQFF
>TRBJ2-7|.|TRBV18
CASSPTLGQSSYEQYF
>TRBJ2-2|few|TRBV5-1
CASSPPHEGGELFF
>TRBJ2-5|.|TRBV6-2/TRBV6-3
CASSYAGPSRMETQYF
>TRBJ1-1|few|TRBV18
CASSLGGATEAFF
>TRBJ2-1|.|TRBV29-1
CSVRGSGYNEQFF
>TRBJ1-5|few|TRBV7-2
CASSSYGQGSYQPQHF
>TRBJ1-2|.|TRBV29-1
CSAPGQGGGYTF
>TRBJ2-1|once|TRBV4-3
CASSQDELTSYNEQFF
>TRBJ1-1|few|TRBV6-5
CASRGQGGVTEAFF
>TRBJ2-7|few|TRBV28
CASSSPAGELYEQYF
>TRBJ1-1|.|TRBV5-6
CASSFLSVGAFF
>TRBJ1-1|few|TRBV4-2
CASSPTLRTVYTEAFF
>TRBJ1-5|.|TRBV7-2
CASSPKVGQPQHF
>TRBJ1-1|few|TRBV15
CATSSTPSKSTEAFF